The clone carrying this TCR beta chain was detected many times. TCR cDNA, made by 5'RACE template switching, carried an added universal primer site and UMIs. TCRdb re-called the 5' RACE reads with MiXCR, one entry per CDR3 protein. The sample lists about 13,000 distinct CDR3 sequences; approximately 5% were seen once. The data derive from a study of T cells after yellow fever vaccination. Overall study: Sorting by CD3, CD45RA, CCR7 and CD95 gave EM, EMRA, CM and Tscm subsets. Study findings and constraints: Most clones from primary vaccination resurfaced after the booster (around 97% CD4, about 91% CD8). Highly abundant clonotypes carried over from the bulk population could end up in FACS-sorted repertoires as contaminants.

Germline lookup yields CDR1 MNHEY and CDR2 SVGEGT. CDR3 length equals 15 residues. Trimming left V 7 bases short and J 4 bases short, with 19 bases between. The chain couples TRBV6-2 or TRBV6-3 to TRBJ2-5, with D unclear. The sequenced sample was PBMCs, either bulk or a sorted T-cell subset (CD4+, CD8+, memory, or dextramer-sorted; not recorded which), obtained 45 days after the yellow fever booster vaccination. The origin of this receptor is a man aged 30 to 39 who received the YFV17D yellow fever vaccine. The CDR3 DNA reads TGTGCCAGCACCAAAGCAGGAACGCAGAGAGAGACCCAGTACTTC. It is translated as CASTKAGTQRETQYF.